The T cell receptor (beta chain) described here comes from a study of neurological immune-mediated disorders. V lost 4 bases and J 2 bases, leaving 9 bases between the germline ends. The germline V gene has CDR1 MNHNS and CDR2 SASEGT. The CDR3 sequence is 13 residues long. TCRdb reprocessed the 5' RACE reads with MiXCR, giving one entry per CDR3 protein. The table shows some 21,000 distinct CDR3 sequences, with roughly 15% occurring only once. This clonotype was recorded at least ten times. The unsorted libraries originated from 2 million PBMCs kept at -80 C. The V gene is TRBV6-1, the J gene TRBJ2-7, with D unclear. The clonotype was recovered from a female donor with HTLV-1-associated myelopathy (HAM/TSP). The material sequenced was PBMCs. CDR3 sequence: CASSVKQAYEQYF. CDR3 in DNA: TGTGCCAGCAGTGTAAAGCAAGCCTACGAGCAGTACTTC.